These T cell receptor beta chains were read from a single sample in a study of Graves' ophthalmopathy and Graves' hyperthyroidism. TCRdb reprocessed the multiplex PCR reads with MiXCR, giving one entry per CDR3 protein. This table has roughly 350,000 distinct CDR3 sequences, roughly a sixth appearing once. Sequenced input: peripheral blood. The receptors originated from an adult woman with stable Graves' hyperthyroidism. Both conserved end residues are part of each CDR3. The D gene is left open where the match is weak. The size of a clone is reported for some rows only, either as once, few or many, or as a class for expanded clones.

TRBV27	many	-	TRBJ2-7	TGTGCCAGCAGTTATCGGGGAGGCCTCTACGAGCAGTACTTC	CASSYRGGLYEQYF
TRBV7-8	once	-	TRBJ2-7	TGTGCCAGCAGCTTAGCACCGACCTACGATCAGTACTTC	CASSLAPTYDQYF
TRBV7-8	many	TRBD1	TRBJ1-1	TGTGCCAGCAGCCCCTGGGACAGGCTTAACACTGAAGCTTTCTTT	CASSPWDRLNTEAFF
TRBV11-2	many	-	TRBJ2-2	TGTGCCAGCAGCTCTGTAAGGGCCGGGGAGCTGTTTTTT	CASSSVRAGELFF
TRBV12-3/TRBV12-4	-	-	TRBJ2-7	TGTGCCAGCAGTTGGGCAGCGGCTGCGGGGCTTTACGAGCAGTACTTC	CASSWAAAAGLYEQYF
TRBV4-2	many	-	TRBJ2-7	TGTGCCAGCAGCCAAGAAAATAAGGACGAGCAGTACTTC	CASSQENKDEQYF
TRBV5-1	many	-	TRBJ2-2	TGCGCCAGCAGCTTGGTGGCGGGGGCGGTGACCGGGGAGCTGTTTTTT	CASSLVAGAVTGELFF
TRBV6-1	few	TRBD2	TRBJ2-5	TGTGCCAGCAGTGAACTCCCCGGACTAGCGGGGGGAGAGACCCAGTACTTC	CASSELPGLAGGETQYF
TRBV7-2	many	TRBD2	TRBJ2-5	TGTGCCAGCAGCTTAGCGGGGACTAGCGGGTTTCAAGAGACCCAGTACTTC	CASSLAGTSGFQETQYF
TRBV2	many	TRBD1	TRBJ1-1	TGTGCCAGCAGTCACCAGGGGGATATGGGAGCTTTCTTT	CASSHQGDMGAFF
TRBV11-2	-	-	TRBJ1-1	TGTGCCAGCAGCTCACGACCAGGGCTGGACACTGAAGCTTTCTTT	CASSSRPGLDTEAFF
TRBV5-1	few	-	TRBJ2-7	TGCGCCAGCAGAAAAACCGGGAGCGGCCACGAGCAGTACTTC	CASRKTGSGHEQYF
TRBV11-2	-	TRBD1	TRBJ1-1	TGTGCCAGCAGCTTAATGGGACAGGGGTTAAGAAGGAACACTGAAGCTTTCTTT	CASSLMGQGLRRNTEAFF
TRBV6-1	-	-	TRBJ1-5	TGTGCCCGCCCGGGACGGAATCAGCCCCAGCATTTT	CARPGRNQPQHF
TRBV28	many	TRBD1	TRBJ1-1	TGTGCCAGCAGTTCACTTGGACAGGGCGACACTGAAGCTTTCTTT	CASSSLGQGDTEAFF
TRBV12-3/TRBV12-4	many	TRBD2	TRBJ2-5	TGTGCCAGCAGTTTACGGACTAGCGGGTTCTCCTCCCAAGAGACCCAGTACTTC	CASSLRTSGFSSQETQYF
TRBV5-1	-	-	TRBJ2-7	TGCGCCAGCAGCCCAGCTCCCGGGCAAACCTACGAGCAGTACTTC	CASSPAPGQTYEQYF
TRBV5-1	-	-	TRBJ2-7	TGCGCCAGCAGCTTGGGGGATGGCTGGGAGCAGTACTTC	CASSLGDGWEQYF
TRBV6-2/TRBV6-3	-	TRBD1	TRBJ2-7	TGTGCCAGCAGTGACACGTCCGGGACAGGGCGCTACGAGCAGTACTTC	CASSDTSGTGRYEQYF
TRBV5-6	few	-	TRBJ1-5	TGTGCCAGCAGCTTGCAGGGGCCTTATAGCAATCAGCCCCAGCATTTT	CASSLQGPYSNQPQHF
TRBV29-1	many	-	TRBJ1-1	TGCAGCGTTGAAGATCTGGCCGCATCCACTGAAGCTTTCTTT	CSVEDLAASTEAFF
TRBV6-2/TRBV6-3	-	-	TRBJ1-5	TGTGCCAGCGGTAAGATAACTAGCCAGCCCCAGCATTTT	CASGKITSQPQHF
TRBV30	once	-	TRBJ1-5	TGTGCCTGGAGTCGGGGAGTGGGTCAGCCCCAGCATTTT	CAWSRGVGQPQHF
TRBV29-1	many	-	TRBJ1-2	TGCAGCGTTGCGGGCAGCGGAGTTAACTATGGCTACACCTTC	CSVAGSGVNYGYTF